This is a list of T cell receptor beta chains from one sample in a study of cytomegalovirus exposure and HLA in healthy donors. Generated by immunoSEQ multiplex PCR, the TCRdb table keeps only in-frame clones and is missing some. The sample lists 160,000 or so clones, about 80% occurring once. Input material: PBMCs. The receptors originated from a man in his forties in good health and CMV-seropositive. Both conserved end residues are part of each CDR3. The D gene is left open where the match is weak.

J,V,D,DNA,CDR3
TRBJ2-1,TRBV5-1,TRBD1,TGCGCCAGCAGCTCCCTCGGACAGGGATCCTACAATGAGCAGTTCTTC,CASSSLGQGSYNEQFF
TRBJ2-1,TRBV29-1,-,TGCAGCGTTGAAGACGCCCGAGTAGCCGGGAGGCAGTTCTTC,CSVEDARVAGRQFF
TRBJ1-5,TRBV19,-,TGTGCCAGTAGTAATCAGATTAGCAATCAGCCCCAGCATTTT,CASSNQISNQPQHF
TRBJ2-3,TRBV5-1,-,TGCGCCAGCAGCGCCCGGGGAGATACGCAGTATTTT,CASSARGDTQYF
TRBJ2-1,TRBV11-2,-,TGTGCCAGCAGCTTAGCGGGGAATTACAATGAGCAGTTCTTC,CASSLAGNYNEQFF
TRBJ2-6,TRBV19,TRBD2,TGTGCCAGTAGTGGGACTAGCGGCTCTGGGGCCAACGTCCTGACTTTC,CASSGTSGSGANVLTF
TRBJ2-7,TRBV11-3,TRBD2,TGTGCCAGCAGCTTGAGACTAGCGGGAAACGTCGAGCAGTACTTC,CASSLRLAGNVEQYF
TRBJ2-3,TRBV18,-,TGTGCCAGCTCACCAGCCCAGAACACAGATACGCAGTATTTT,CASSPAQNTDTQYF
TRBJ1-1,TRBV15,-,TGTGCCACCAGCAGAGATGGGAGGTTAGCTTTCTTT,CATSRDGRLAFF
TRBJ2-1,TRBV6-1,-,TGTGCCAGCAGTGACACAGACTCCTACAATGAGCAGTTCTTC,CASSDTDSYNEQFF
TRBJ2-1,TRBV29-1,TRBD1,TGCAGCGTTTGCTTACTCGAGACAGGGATTTTCCATGAGCAGTTCTTC,CSVCLLETGIFHEQFF
TRBJ1-5,TRBV28,-,TGTGCCAGCAGTTTTCCGGGGGCCCAGCATTTT,CASSFPGAQHF
TRBJ2-7,TRBV11-2,TRBD2,TGTGCCAGCAGCTTAACCCTCCGGGAGGACGCCTACGAGCAGTACTTC,CASSLTLREDAYEQYF
TRBJ2-3,TRBV7-2,TRBD2,TGTGCCAGCAGCTTAGACTGGCTAGCGGGAAGGAGGACAGATACGCAGTATTTT,CASSLDWLAGRRTDTQYF
TRBJ1-2,TRBV27,-,TGTGCCAGCAGTTTATCGTACGGAACAGGTCACGGGGGCTATGGCTACACCTTC,CASSLSYGTGHGGYGYTF
TRBJ2-3,TRBV5-1,TRBD2,TGCGCCAGCACTGCGGGAGGGCCAGGAGATACGCAGTATTTT,CASTAGGPGDTQYF